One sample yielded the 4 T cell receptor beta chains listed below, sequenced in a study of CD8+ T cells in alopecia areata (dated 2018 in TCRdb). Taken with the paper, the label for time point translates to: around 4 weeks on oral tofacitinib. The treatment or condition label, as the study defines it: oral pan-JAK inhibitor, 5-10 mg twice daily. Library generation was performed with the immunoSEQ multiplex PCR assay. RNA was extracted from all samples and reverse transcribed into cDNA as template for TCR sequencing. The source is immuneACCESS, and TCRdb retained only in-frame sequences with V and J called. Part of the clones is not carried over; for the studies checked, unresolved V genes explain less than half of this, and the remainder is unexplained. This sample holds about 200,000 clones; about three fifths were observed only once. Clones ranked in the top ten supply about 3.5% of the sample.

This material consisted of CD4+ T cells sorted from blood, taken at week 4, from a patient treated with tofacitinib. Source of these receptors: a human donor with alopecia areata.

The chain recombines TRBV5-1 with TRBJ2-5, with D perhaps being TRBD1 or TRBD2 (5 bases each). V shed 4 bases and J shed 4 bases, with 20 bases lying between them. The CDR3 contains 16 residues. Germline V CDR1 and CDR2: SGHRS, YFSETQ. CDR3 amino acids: CASSLMPGANRETQYF. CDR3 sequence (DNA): TGCGCCAGCAGCCTCATGCCCGGGGCTAACAGAGAGACCCAGTACTTC.

The CDR3 DNA sequence: TGTGCCAGCAGTGAGCCCCCGGGACAGGGATTTTATAGCAATCAGCCCCAGCATTTT. It yields the protein CASSEPPGQGFYSNQPQHF. The gene calls are TRBV2 and TRBJ1-5, with 9 bases identical to TRBD1. This CDR3 is built from 19 residues. Germline V gene lookup returns CDR1 SNHLY and CDR2 FYNNEI. After removal of 3 bases from V and 0 bases from J, the junction contained 12 bases not matched to a gene.

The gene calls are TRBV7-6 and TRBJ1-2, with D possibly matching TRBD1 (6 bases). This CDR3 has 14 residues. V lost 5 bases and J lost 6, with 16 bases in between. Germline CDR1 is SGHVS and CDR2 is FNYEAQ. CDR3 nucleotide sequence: TGTGCCAGCAGCCAAAACAGGGCCCTCGATGGCTACACCTTC. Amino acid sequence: CASSQNRALDGYTF.

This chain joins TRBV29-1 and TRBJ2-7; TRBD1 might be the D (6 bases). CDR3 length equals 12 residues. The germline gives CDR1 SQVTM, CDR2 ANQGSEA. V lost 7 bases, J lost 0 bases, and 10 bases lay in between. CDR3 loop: CSGGHSSYEQYF. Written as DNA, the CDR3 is TGCAGCGGGGGACACAGCTCCTACGAGCAGTACTTC.